The rows below give T cell receptor beta chains drawn from one sample of a study of cytomegalovirus exposure and HLA in healthy donors. Assay: immunoSEQ multiplex PCR; the TCRdb copy retains only in-frame clones and omits some. The sample contains 90,000 to 150,000 clones, 60% to 85% of which appear only once. Source material: PBMCs. These receptors all stem from a female donor in good health and CMV-seronegative. Each CDR3 is given with its conserved first and last residue. A D gene is named only where the DNA matches it firmly. Clone sizes are given selectively: once, few, many, or a class where the clone is expanded.

j_gene,abundance,v_gene,d_gene,CDR3aa,CDR3nt
TRBJ2-5,once,TRBV18,-,CASQDSHQETQYF,TGTGCCAGCCAGGACAGCCACCAAGAGACCCAGTACTTC
TRBJ1-6,-,TRBV4-1,-,CASSRRGADNSPLHF,TGCGCCAGCAGCCGTCGTGGAGCGGATAATTCACCCCTCCACTTT
TRBJ2-5,-,TRBV6-6,TRBD1,CASRWDSQETQYF,TGTGCCAGCCGGTGGGACAGCCAAGAGACCCAGTACTTC
TRBJ1-2,-,TRBV6-5,TRBD1,CASSYSPTGRDYGYTF,TGTGCCAGCAGTTACTCTCCGACAGGGCGAGACTATGGCTACACCTTC
TRBJ2-5,-,TRBV7-8,TRBD2,CASTLSGGWGETQYF,TGTGCCAGCACCCTTAGCGGGGGCTGGGGAGAGACCCAGTACTTC
TRBJ1-1,few,TRBV7-3,-,CASSRGMNTEAFF,TGTGCCAGCAGTCGAGGGATGAACACTGAAGCTTTCTTT
TRBJ2-2,-,TRBV6-4,TRBD1,CASRTGTDTGELFF,TGTGCCAGCAGAACCGGGACAGACACCGGGGAGCTGTTTTTT
TRBJ2-5,-,TRBV6-4,TRBD2,CASSRLAGDQETQYF,TGTGCCAGCAGTCGGCTAGCGGGGGACCAAGAGACCCAGTACTTC
TRBJ2-7,-,TRBV6-1,TRBD2,CASSEGNGGFPYEQYF,TGTGCCAGCAGTGAAGGGAACGGGGGGTTCCCCTACGAGCAGTACTTC
TRBJ2-5,-,TRBV19,TRBD2,CASRGGETQYF,TGTGCCAGTAGGGGGGGGGAGACCCAGTACTTC
TRBJ1-5,once,TRBV23-1,-,CASSQCGNQPQHF,TGCGCCAGCAGTCAATGCGGTAATCAGCCCCAGCATTTT
TRBJ2-3,-,TRBV4-1,TRBD2,CASSRNGLAGTDTQYF,TGCGCCAGCAGCCGGAACGGACTAGCGGGCACAGATACGCAGTATTTT
TRBJ1-4,few,TRBV6-5,TRBD1,CASSYSGRGRNEKLFF,TGTGCCAGCAGTTACAGCGGCAGGGGGCGGAATGAAAAACTGTTTTTT
TRBJ2-7,-,TRBV5-4,-,CASSLDTDYEQYF,TGTGCCAGCAGCTTGGACACCGATTACGAGCAGTACTTC
TRBJ2-2,-,TRBV7-6,TRBD2,CASSPGASGGKYTGELFF,TGTGCCAGCAGCCCGGGGGCTAGCGGGGGGAAATACACCGGGGAGCTGTTTTTT
TRBJ2-1,-,TRBV7-9,TRBD2,CASSPAGVSYNEQFF,TGTGCCAGCAGCCCAGCGGGGGTGTCCTACAATGAGCAGTTCTTC
TRBJ2-1,-,TRBV5-6,TRBD2,CASSLSRSGGEYNEQFF,TGTGCCAGCAGCTTGTCCCGTAGCGGGGGGGAATACAATGAGCAGTTCTTC
TRBJ1-1,-,TRBV6-6,TRBD1,CASHGQGVGTEAFF,TGTGCCAGCCACGGACAGGGGGTCGGCACTGAAGCTTTCTTT
TRBJ1-1,-,TRBV7-2,TRBD1,CASSLAQGGTEAFF,TGTGCCAGCAGCTTAGCGCAGGGGGGCACTGAAGCTTTCTTT
TRBJ2-2,-,TRBV14,-,CASKYGGTGELFF,TGTGCCAGTAAATACGGGGGCACCGGGGAGCTGTTTTTT
TRBJ2-1,-,TRBV5-4,TRBD2,CASSLLGGGNEQFF,TGTGCCAGCAGCTTGCTCGGGGGGGGAAATGAGCAGTTCTTC
TRBJ2-7,-,TRBV6-1,TRBD1,CASSEEEGAPLYEQYF,TGTGCCAGCAGTGAAGAAGAGGGGGCCCCCCTCTACGAGCAGTACTTC
TRBJ2-5,-,TRBV9,TRBD2,CASSVGPKGLTSQETQYF,TGTGCCAGCAGCGTAGGGCCAAAGGGACTAACTTCCCAAGAGACCCAGTACTTC
TRBJ2-3,once,TRBV19,-,CASRAGAFTDTQYF,TGTGCCAGTAGGGCAGGGGCTTTCACAGATACGCAGTATTTT
TRBJ1-3,-,TRBV6-5,TRBD1,CASSTKTGGGNTIYF,TGTGCCAGCTCCACCAAGACAGGGGGCGGAAACACCATATATTTT
TRBJ2-3,few,TRBV2,-,CASSLGTVDTDTQYF,TGTGCCAGCAGCCTAGGGACTGTAGACACAGATACGCAGTATTTT
TRBJ2-7,-,TRBV10-3,-,CAISGVYEQYF,TGTGCCATCAGTGGCGTCTACGAGCAGTACTTC
TRBJ1-2,-,TRBV19,-,CASSSRTLSGPNYGYTF,TGTGCCAGTAGTTCTCGGACCCTTAGCGGTCCTAACTATGGCTACACCTTC
TRBJ1-2,-,TRBV7-2,-,CASTSSPGYGYTF,TGTGCCAGCACCTCGTCCCCGGGGTATGGCTACACCTTC
TRBJ1-1,-,TRBV11-3,-,CASSLGRGTEAFF,TGTGCCAGCAGCTTAGGACGGGGAACTGAAGCTTTCTTT
TRBJ2-3,-,TRBV6-5,-,CASSFSQNILDTQYF,TGTGCCAGCAGTTTTTCCCAAAACATTCTAGATACGCAGTATTTT
TRBJ1-1,few,TRBV19,-,CASSRVATEAFF,TGTGCCAGTAGCAGGGTAGCCACTGAAGCTTTCTTT
TRBJ2-7,once,TRBV5-8,-,CASSWASDEQYF,TGTGCCAGCAGCTGGGCCTCAGACGAGCAGTACTTC
TRBJ1-1,-,TRBV7-9,TRBD1,CSSSLEWDRKGGEAFF,TGTTCCAGCAGCTTAGAGTGGGACAGGAAGGGGGGTGAAGCTTTCTTT
TRBJ2-2,-,TRBV2,-,CASRSRTDTGELFF,TGTGCCAGCAGAAGCAGGACAGACACCGGGGAGCTGTTTTTT
TRBJ1-2,-,TRBV2,TRBD1,CASRGDRGNGYTF,TGTGCCAGCAGAGGGGACAGGGGCAATGGCTACACCTTC
TRBJ1-4,-,TRBV5-4,-,CASSFYGSREKLFF,TGTGCCAGCAGCTTCTACGGGAGTAGGGAAAAACTGTTTTTT
TRBJ2-7,-,TRBV5-4,TRBD1,CASSRGQASSYEQYF,TGTGCCAGCAGCCGTGGACAGGCGTCTTCCTACGAGCAGTACTTC
TRBJ2-5,-,TRBV28,-,CASSQTGQNQETQYF,TGTGCCAGCAGTCAAACGGGACAAAACCAAGAGACCCAGTACTTC
TRBJ1-6,-,TRBV2,TRBD1,CASSSDRDNSPLHF,TGTGCCAGCAGTTCCGACAGGGATAATTCACCCCTCCACTTT
TRBJ1-2,-,TRBV6-1,TRBD1,CASSKSQGQVYGYTF,TGTGCCAGCAGTAAGAGCCAGGGACAGGTTTATGGCTACACCTTC
TRBJ1-1,-,TRBV19,TRBD1,CASRATGQGNTEAFF,TGTGCCAGTAGGGCCACCGGACAGGGAAACACTGAAGCTTTCTTT
TRBJ1-1,-,TRBV28,-,CASSLGRRNTEAFF,TGTGCCAGCAGTTTAGGTCGGAGGAACACTGAAGCTTTCTTT
TRBJ2-1,-,TRBV5-4,TRBD1,CASSNMTGVNEQFF,TGTGCCAGCAGCAACATGACAGGGGTCAATGAGCAGTTCTTC
TRBJ2-1,-,TRBV7-9,-,CSSSLDVGVGSSYNEQFF,TGTTCCAGCAGCTTAGATGTCGGTGTTGGGAGCTCCTACAATGAGCAGTTCTTC
TRBJ1-6,-,TRBV13,-,CASSFHPGENSPLHF,TGTGCCAGCAGCTTTCATCCAGGGGAGAATTCACCCCTCCACTTT
TRBJ2-5,-,TRBV6-5,-,CASSYNGRQETQYF,TGTGCCAGCAGTTACAACGGGAGACAAGAGACCCAGTACTTC
TRBJ2-7,-,TRBV2,TRBD2,CASSQEGWTSGGAEQYF,TGTGCCAGCAGTCAAGAGGGATGGACTAGCGGGGGAGCCGAGCAGTACTTC
TRBJ2-5,-,TRBV7-9,-,CASSFSALPQETQYF,TGTGCCAGTAGCTTTAGCGCACTTCCTCAAGAGACCCAGTACTTC
TRBJ1-2,-,TRBV7-2,-,CASSLLVEGYTF,TGTGCCAGCAGCTTACTTGTGGAGGGCTACACCTTC
TRBJ2-5,-,TRBV30,-,CAWTLAQWETQYF,TGTGCCTGGACCCTAGCACAGTGGGAGACCCAGTACTTC
TRBJ2-5,-,TRBV30,TRBD2,CAWVTSGLETQYF,TGTGCCTGGGTGACTAGCGGTCTTGAGACCCAGTACTTC
TRBJ2-4,-,TRBV4-1,TRBD1,CASSLQGLAKNIQYF,TGCGCCAGCAGCCTACAGGGGTTGGCCAAAAACATTCAGTACTTC
TRBJ2-7,-,TRBV4-1,-,CASSPRAGYEQYF,TGCGCCAGCAGCCCCCGCGCAGGGTACGAGCAGTACTTC
TRBJ2-3,once,TRBV10-3,-,CAISEEHRTGSNTDTQYF,TGTGCCATCAGTGAGGAGCACAGAACAGGGTCTAACACAGATACGCAGTATTTT
TRBJ1-1,-,TRBV19,-,CASSTIYANTEAFF,TGTGCCAGTAGTACCATCTACGCGAACACTGAAGCTTTCTTT